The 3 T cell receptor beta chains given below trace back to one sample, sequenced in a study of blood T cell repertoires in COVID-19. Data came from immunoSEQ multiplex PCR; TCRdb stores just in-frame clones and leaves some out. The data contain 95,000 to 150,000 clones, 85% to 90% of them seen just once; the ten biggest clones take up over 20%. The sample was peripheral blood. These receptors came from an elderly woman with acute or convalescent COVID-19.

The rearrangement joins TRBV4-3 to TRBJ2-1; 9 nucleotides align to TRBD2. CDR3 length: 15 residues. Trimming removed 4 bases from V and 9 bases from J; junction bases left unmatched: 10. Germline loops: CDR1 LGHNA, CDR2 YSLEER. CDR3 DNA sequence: TGCGCCAGCAGCCCCTCGGCGGGGGGGCCGGGTGAGCAGTTCTTC. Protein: CASSPSAGGPGEQFF.

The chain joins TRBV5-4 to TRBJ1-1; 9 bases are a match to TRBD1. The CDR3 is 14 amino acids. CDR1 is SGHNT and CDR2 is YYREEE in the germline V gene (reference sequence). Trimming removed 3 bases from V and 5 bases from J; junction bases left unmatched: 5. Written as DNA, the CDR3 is TGTGCCAGCAGCTCGGGACAGGGTCGGACTGAAGCTTTCTTT. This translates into CASSSGQGRTEAFF.

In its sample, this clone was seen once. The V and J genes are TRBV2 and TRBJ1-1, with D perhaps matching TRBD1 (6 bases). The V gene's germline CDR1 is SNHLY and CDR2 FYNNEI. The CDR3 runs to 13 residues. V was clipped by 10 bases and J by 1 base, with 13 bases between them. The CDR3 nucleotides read TGTGCCACCGGGGGGCAACGGAACACTGAAGCTTTCTTT. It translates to CATGGQRNTEAFF.